This T cell receptor (beta chain) appears in the sequencing data of a study of response to subunit inactivated influenza vaccine. The study's findings and limits: T cells newly recruited by each seasonal influenza vaccination are few, the authors suggested.

Germline CDR1 reads ENHRY; CDR2 reads SYGVKD. The V gene lost 2 bases and the J gene lost 4 bases, with 20 bases spanning the gap. The CDR3 loop spans 18 amino acids. TCRdb called the RT-PCR reads again in MiXCR, with one record for every CDR3 protein. The sample gives under 550,000 distinct CDR3 sequences, about 7.6% of which show up once; approximately 12% is in the top ten. This clonotype was seen repeatedly, ten times or more. Its antigen is currently unknown. The sequence was collected from a man between 50 and 70 years old who received an inactivated influenza vaccine. The sample was PBMCs from blood, taken around 2 years after vaccination. The chain is built from TRBV10-3 and TRBJ2-2; possible D gene TRBD1, 7 bases. The CDR3, as DNA: TGTGCCATCAGTGAGACTCGTGGAGGGGGCTCGGGCACCGGGGAGCTGTTTTTT. It specifies CAISETRGGGSGTGELFF.